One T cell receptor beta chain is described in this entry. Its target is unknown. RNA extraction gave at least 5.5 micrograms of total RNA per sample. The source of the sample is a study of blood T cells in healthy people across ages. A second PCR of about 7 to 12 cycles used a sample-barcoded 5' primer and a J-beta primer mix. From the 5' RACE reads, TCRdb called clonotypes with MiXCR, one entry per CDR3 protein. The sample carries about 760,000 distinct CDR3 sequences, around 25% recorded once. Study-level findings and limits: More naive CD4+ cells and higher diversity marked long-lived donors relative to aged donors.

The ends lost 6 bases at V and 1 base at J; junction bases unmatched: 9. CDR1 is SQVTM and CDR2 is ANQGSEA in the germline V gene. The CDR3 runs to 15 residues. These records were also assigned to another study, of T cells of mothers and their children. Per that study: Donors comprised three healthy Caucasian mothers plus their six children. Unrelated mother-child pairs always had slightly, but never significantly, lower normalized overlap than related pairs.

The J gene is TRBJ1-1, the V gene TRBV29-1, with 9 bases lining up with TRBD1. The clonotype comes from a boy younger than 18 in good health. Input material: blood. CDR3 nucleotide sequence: TGCAGCGTCGGACTTACAGGGGGCGGGAACACTGAAGCTTTCTTT. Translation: CSVGLTGGGNTEAFF. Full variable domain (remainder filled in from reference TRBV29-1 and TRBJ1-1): SAVISQKPSRDICQRGTSLTIQCQVDSQVTMMFWYRQQPGQSLTLIATANQGSEATYESGFVIDKFPISRPNLTFSTLTVSNMSPEDSSIYLCSVGLTGGGNTEAFFGQGTRLTVV.